This T cell receptor beta chain was sequenced in a study of OX40 agonist ivuxolimab in advanced cancers. Describing the broader study: Ivuxolimab, which targeted the costimulatory receptor OX40 (CD134), was an agonistic, fully human IgG2 monoclonal antibody. Intravenous ivuxolimab was administered to patients every 2 weeks at six dose levels: 0.01, 0.1, 0.3, 1.5, 3 and 10 mg/kg. The paper reports the monotherapy dose-escalation portion (N of about 52 patients) of the phase I ivuxolimab trial. Patients were allowed to have had prior anti-PD-1, anti-PD-L1 or anti-CTLA-4 therapy, and 30% to 40% of the dose-escalation patients had previously received checkpoint inhibitors. Partial responses occurred in three dose-escalation patients: two with cutaneous melanoma and one with hepatocellular carcinoma. Among the approximately 50 dose-escalation patients, about 19 had hepatocellular carcinoma, around 15 melanoma, 9 renal cell carcinoma and 9 head and neck cancer. Peripheral TCRbeta sequencing was intended to test whether TCR sequence diversity was altered and clonal T-cell expansion was caused by ivuxolimab. In the dose-escalation cohort, 82.7% of patients were male, and the mean age was approximately 60 years with a range of roughly 20 to 80. Results and caveats for the whole study, not just this receptor: Partial responders in the 0.1-3.0 mg/kg groups had among the lowest normalized peripheral clonal expansion, especially among CD8+ T cells. At doses from 0.1 to 3.0 mg/kg, clonal expansion was seen in both CD4+ and CD8+ blood T cells between baseline and week 6. The antigen specificity of the peripheral T cells that underwent clonal expansion was not determined. After ivuxolimab, more expanded clones were found on average in CD8+ T cells than in CD4+ T cells. Low levels of normalized T-cell clonal expansion were also seen in some patients who did not respond.

V gives up 5 bases and J gives up 0 bases, and the segment between their germline ends measures 17 bases. Reading from cysteine to phenylalanine, the CDR3 counts 16 amino acids. Just the 48-base CDR3 DNA is kept, in frame starting at base 1. CDR1 and CDR2 are read off the germline V gene (reference sequence) as SGHKS and YYEKEE. For sequencing of the TCRbeta CDR3 region, genomic DNA was extracted from the sorted cells. The immunoSEQ Assay was used for sequencing of TCRbeta CDR3 regions. Held by TCRdb, this immuneACCESS table contains in-frame sequences only and omits some clones. Under half of the omission traces to an unresolved V gene where checked; the cause of the rest is unknown. The sample table lists around 60,000 clones, about 88% of them with a count of one. The ten largest account for roughly 1.9% of the sample. This clone has more than one count but fewer than ten. This receptor's antigen is unknown. No base quality values were provided; no much bigger clone lies one nucleotide off.

The trial excluded patients who had a history of autoimmune disease or were on systemic immunosuppression. Peripheral blood for TCR sequencing was drawn from every dose cohort at baseline, at cycle 4 day 1 and at cycle 7 day 1. Samples were obtained from an open-label, multicenter, first-in-human phase I dose-escalation trial of ivuxolimab. The trial enrolled adults with locally advanced or metastatic head and neck squamous cell, hepatocellular, melanoma or renal cell carcinoma. Before TCR sequencing, CD4+ T cells and CD8+ T cells from peripheral blood were sorted into separate populations. This chain is built from TRBV5-5 and TRBJ1-1, with TRBD1 tentatively as D gene (6 bases match). This receptor was identified in an adult with an advanced solid tumor such as melanoma, head and neck, liver or kidney cancer. The sample consisted of CD4+ or CD8+ T cells sorted from blood, taken in a trial of the OX40 agonist ivuxolimab. The DNA is TGTGCCAGCAGGCTAGGGGGGACATCCATGAACACTGAAGCTTTCTTT. The translation is CASRLGGTSMNTEAFF. Supplemented by the reference TRBV5-5 and TRBJ1-1 proteins around the CDR3, the complete variable domain is DAGVTQSPTHLIKTRGQQVTLRCSPISGHKSVSWYQQVLGQGPQFIFQYYEKEERGRGNFPDRFSARQFPNYSSELNVNALLLGDSALYLCASRLGGTSMNTEAFFGQGTRLTVV.